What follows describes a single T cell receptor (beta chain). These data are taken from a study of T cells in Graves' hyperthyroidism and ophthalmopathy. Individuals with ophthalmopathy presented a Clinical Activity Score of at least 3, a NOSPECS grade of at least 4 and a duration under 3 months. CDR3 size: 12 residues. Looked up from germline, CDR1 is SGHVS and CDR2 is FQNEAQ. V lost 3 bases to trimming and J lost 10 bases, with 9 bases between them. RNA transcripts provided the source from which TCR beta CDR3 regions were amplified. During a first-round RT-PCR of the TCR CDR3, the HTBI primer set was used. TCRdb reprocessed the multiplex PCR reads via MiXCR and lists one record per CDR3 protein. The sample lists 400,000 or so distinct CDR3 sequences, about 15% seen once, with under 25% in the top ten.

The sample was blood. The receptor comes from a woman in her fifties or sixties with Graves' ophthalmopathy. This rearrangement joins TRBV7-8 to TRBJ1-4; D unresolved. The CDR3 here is CASSFPGGKLFF. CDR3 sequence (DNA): TGTGCCAGCAGCTTCCCCGGTGGAAAACTGTTTTTT.